Listed below are T cell receptor beta chains from one sample, sequenced in a study of shared clonotypes between healthy human individuals. Produced via immunoSEQ multiplex PCR; TCRdb's table is partial and in-frame only. In the table there are under 2,500,000 clones, approximately 96% of which are singletons. The sequenced sample consisted of naive CD4+ T cells sorted from blood. The receptors originated from a man younger than 35 in good health. Both conserved end residues are trimmed from each CDR3.

V gene,CDR3 protein
TRBV2,ASSEALAGEQF
TRBV19,ASITAHSNQPQH
TRBV18,ASSPPKLDEQF
TRBV6-1,ASSEALGQGSWEQY
TRBV11-2,ASSLRGTGYNEQF
TRBV21-1,ASSTTQGQPDNSPLH
TRBV27,ASSLFADAYRNSPLH
TRBV10-3,AISERGRINYGYT
TRBV6-1,ASSEAPSRAF
TRBV5-5,ASSLVPGQGGAYEQY
TRBV25-1,ASSGYGAGEQY
TRBV6-5,ASSDGIYEQY
TRBV5-4,ASSRDNNNYGYT
TRBV10-1,ASSEGSGGRETQY
TRBV18,ASSPPSSGGAYEQY
TRBV9,ASSVVGKTNTQY
TRBV5-1,ASSLTGTDTQY
TRBV30,AWTGAVSNQPQH